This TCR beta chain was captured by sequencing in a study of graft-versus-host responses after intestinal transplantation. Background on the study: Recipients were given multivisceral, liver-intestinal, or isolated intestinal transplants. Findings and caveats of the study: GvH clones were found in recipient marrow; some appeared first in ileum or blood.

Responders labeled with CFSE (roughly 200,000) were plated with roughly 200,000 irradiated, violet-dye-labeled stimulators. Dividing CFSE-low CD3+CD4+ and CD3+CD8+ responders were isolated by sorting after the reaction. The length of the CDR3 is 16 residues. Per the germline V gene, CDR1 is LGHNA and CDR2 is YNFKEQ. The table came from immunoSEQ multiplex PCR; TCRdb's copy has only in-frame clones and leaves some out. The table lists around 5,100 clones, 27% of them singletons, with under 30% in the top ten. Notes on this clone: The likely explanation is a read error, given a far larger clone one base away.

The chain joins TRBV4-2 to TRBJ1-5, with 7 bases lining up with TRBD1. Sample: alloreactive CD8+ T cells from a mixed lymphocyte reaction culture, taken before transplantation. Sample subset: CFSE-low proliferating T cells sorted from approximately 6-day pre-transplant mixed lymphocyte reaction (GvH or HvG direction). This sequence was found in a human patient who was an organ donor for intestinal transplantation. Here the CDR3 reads CAGSQNPGTVDQPQHF. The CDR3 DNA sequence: TGTGCCGGCAGCCAGAACCCCGGGACAGTGGATCAGCCCCAGCATTTT.